These T cell receptor beta chains were read from a single sample in a study of T cells after yellow fever vaccination. From the 5' RACE reads, TCRdb called clonotypes with MiXCR, one entry per CDR3 protein. Among hundreds of thousands of distinct CDR3 sequences listed, about a sixth were seen once. The starting material was PBMCs, obtained about 5 days after the first yellow fever vaccination. All receptors derive from a man aged 18 to 29 who received the YFV17D yellow fever vaccine. The CDR3 runs from the conserved cysteine through the conserved F or W. A D gene is named only where the DNA matches it firmly. The listing skips clone size in some rows; elsewhere it reads once, few, many or a size class.

v_call,clone_size,d_call,j_call,cdr3_nt,cdr3_aa
TRBV7-9,NA,NA,TRBJ1-1,TGTGCCAGCAGCTTAGTGGTCCCAGCGAACACTGAAGCTTTCTTT,CASSLVVPANTEAFF
TRBV11-2,few,TRBD1,TRBJ1-4,TGTGCCAGCAGCGCTGGACAGGGAGGAGAAAAACTGTTTTTT,CASSAGQGGEKLFF
TRBV12-3/TRBV12-4,few,TRBD1,TRBJ1-4,TGTGCCAGCAGATCGGGACAGATTAATGAAAAACTGTTTTTT,CASRSGQINEKLFF
TRBV7-9,few,NA,TRBJ2-5,TGTGCCAGCAGCTTAGCGGGGACAAGGGACCAAGAGACCCAGTACTTC,CASSLAGTRDQETQYF
TRBV2,NA,NA,TRBJ2-7,TGTGCTACACTCCGGGGGCCCTACGAGCAGTACTTC,CATLRGPYEQYF
TRBV30,NA,NA,TRBJ2-1,TGTGCCTGGAGTGTTGGAGGGGGCAATGAGCAGTTCTTC,CAWSVGGGNEQFF
TRBV7-2,few,NA,TRBJ1-2,TGTGCCAGCAGCTTTCCAGCTAACTATGGCTACACCTTC,CASSFPANYGYTF
TRBV6-2/TRBV6-3,NA,NA,TRBJ2-7,TGTGCCAGCAACTTGGACAGTCTCTACGAGCAGTACTTC,CASNLDSLYEQYF
TRBV5-1,NA,TRBD1,TRBJ2-3,TGCGCCAGCAGCTTGGGACAGGGTCACACAGATACGCAGTATTTT,CASSLGQGHTDTQYF
TRBV2,NA,NA,TRBJ2-3,TGTGCCAGCAGTGGGGGAAAAAGGGACACAGATACGCAGTATTTT,CASSGGKRDTDTQYF
TRBV12-3/TRBV12-4,many,NA,TRBJ1-5,TGTGCCAGCAGTTTTGGTAATCAGCCCCAGCATTTT,CASSFGNQPQHF
TRBV5-1,few,TRBD1,TRBJ1-2,TGCGCCAGCAGCACGGAAGGACAGGTTACTAACTATGGCTACACCTTC,CASSTEGQVTNYGYTF